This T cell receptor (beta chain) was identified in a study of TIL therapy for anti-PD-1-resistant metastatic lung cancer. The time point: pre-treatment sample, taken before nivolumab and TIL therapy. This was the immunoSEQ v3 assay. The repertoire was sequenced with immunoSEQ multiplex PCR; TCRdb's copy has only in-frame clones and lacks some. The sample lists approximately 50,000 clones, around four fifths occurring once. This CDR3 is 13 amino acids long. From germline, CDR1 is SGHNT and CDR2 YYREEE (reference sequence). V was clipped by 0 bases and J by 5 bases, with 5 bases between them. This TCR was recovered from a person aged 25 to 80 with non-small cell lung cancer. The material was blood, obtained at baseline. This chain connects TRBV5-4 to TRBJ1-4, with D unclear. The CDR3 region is CASSLGQNEKLFF. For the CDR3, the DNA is TGTGCCAGCAGCTTGGGGCAAAATGAAAAACTGTTTTTT. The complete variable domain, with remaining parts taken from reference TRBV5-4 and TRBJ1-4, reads ETGVTQSPTHLIKTRGQQVTLRCSSQSGHNTVSWYQQALGQGPQFIFQYYREEENGRGNFPPRFSGLQFPNYSSELNVNALELDDSALYLCASSLGQNEKLFFGSGTQLSVL.